Listed below are T cell receptor beta chains from one sample, sequenced in a study of T cells after yellow fever vaccination. MiXCR was run by TCRdb on the 5' RACE reads, yielding one entry per CDR3 protein. The repertoire has about 580,000 distinct CDR3 sequences, around a sixth of them found once; the top ten carry around 16%. The sample here was PBMCs, taken about 5 days after the first yellow fever vaccination. These TCRs come from a man aged 18 to 29 who received the YFV17D yellow fever vaccine. The CDR3 runs from the conserved cysteine through the conserved F or W. A D gene is named only where the DNA matches it firmly. Clone size is stated in some rows and not others, as once, few, many or a class when expanded.

>few|TRBV12-3/TRBV12-4|TRBJ1-1|TRBD1
TGTGCCAGCAGTACCGGGACAGGGGCGAACACTGAAGCTTTCTTT
CASSTGTGANTEAFF
>-|TRBV4-1|TRBJ1-2|TRBD1
TGCGCCAGCAGCCAACCGGGACAGGGGGGGCGTAATGGCTACACCTTC
CASSQPGQGGRNGYTF
>-|TRBV11-2|TRBJ2-5|-
TGTGCCAGCAGCTTATTCTCCGGGGATGGGGGAGAGACCCAGTACTTC
CASSLFSGDGGETQYF
>-|TRBV12-3/TRBV12-4|TRBJ2-1|-
TGTGCCAGCAGTTTACGGGGGCAGGGTGATGAGCAGTTCTTC
CASSLRGQGDEQFF
>-|TRBV5-1|TRBJ2-1|-
TGCGCCAGCAGCTTGAGTTTCGGAAGCTCCTACAATGAGCAGTTCTTC
CASSLSFGSSYNEQFF
>few|TRBV7-3|TRBJ2-2|TRBD2
TGTGCCAGCAGCCTCGGGACTAGCGGGCCGAACACCGGGGAGCTGTTTTTT
CASSLGTSGPNTGELFF
>many|TRBV14|TRBJ2-5|-
TGTGCCAGCAGCCATAGAGCAGGACGGGAGACCCAGTACTTC
CASSHRAGRETQYF
>few|TRBV6-4|TRBJ2-1|TRBD2
TGTGCCAGCAGTGATGGAGCGGGGGGCGGTAGTGAGCAGTTCTTC
CASSDGAGGGSEQFF
>few|TRBV12-3/TRBV12-4|TRBJ2-7|TRBD1
TGTGCCAGCAGTATGAACAGGGGCTACGAGCAGTACTTC
CASSMNRGYEQYF
>-|TRBV5-1|TRBJ2-2|TRBD1
TGCGCCAGCTCAACCGGGACAGGGCACACCGGGGAGCTGTTTTTT
CASSTGTGHTGELFF
>few|TRBV14|TRBJ2-5|TRBD2
TGTGCCAGCAGCCAAGTATTAGGGAGGGCGACCCAGTACTTC
CASSQVLGRATQYF
>-|TRBV5-1|TRBJ2-7|-
TGCGCCAGCAGCGACTTCGGGCAGGGGAGCTCCCACGAGCAGTACTTC
CASSDFGQGSSHEQYF
>-|TRBV18|TRBJ2-3|TRBD2
TGTGCCAGCTCACCACTGGTAGCGGGGGTCGCAGATACGCAGTATTTT
CASSPLVAGVADTQYF
>few|TRBV12-5|TRBJ2-7|-
TGTGCTAGTGGTTTGGTCCCCGGAATCTACGAGCAGTACTTC
CASGLVPGIYEQYF
>few|TRBV18|TRBJ2-5|TRBD2
TGTGCCAGCTCACCTGCTAGCGGGATACAAGAGACCCAGTACTTC
CASSPASGIQETQYF
>many|TRBV5-1|TRBJ2-1|-
TGCGCCAGCAGCCTGACAGAGAAGGGCTACAATGAGCAGTTCTTC
CASSLTEKGYNEQFF
>few|TRBV5-1|TRBJ2-1|TRBD1
TGCGCCAGCAGCCTGCCGGACAGGGGCGTCGATGAGCAGTTCTTC
CASSLPDRGVDEQFF
>-|TRBV6-1|TRBJ1-2|TRBD1
TGTGCCAGCAGGGGTGACAGGGTCTATGGCTACACCTTC
CASRGDRVYGYTF
>-|TRBV5-5|TRBJ2-2|-
TGTGCCAGCCTTTCGGGACCTGACACCGGGGAGCTGTTTTTT
CASLSGPDTGELFF
>-|TRBV7-6|TRBJ2-3|TRBD1
TGTGCCAGCAGCCGAGGGGGCGCTTGGGATACGCAGTATTTT
CASSRGGAWDTQYF
>few|TRBV7-9|TRBJ1-2|-
TGTGCCAGCAGCCCGGGGGAGGGCTATGGCTACACCTTC
CASSPGEGYGYTF
>-|TRBV5-5|TRBJ2-5|-
TGTGCCAGCAGCTTGGAAATAAATAGGGTAGAGACCCAGTACTTC
CASSLEINRVETQYF
>-|TRBV6-2/TRBV6-3|TRBJ2-1|TRBD1
TGTGCCAGCAGCATCTCGACAGGGAATGAGCAGTTCTTC
CASSISTGNEQFF
>few|TRBV15|TRBJ2-2|TRBD1
TGTGCCACCAGCAGGGACAGGATCAACACCGGGGAGCTGTTTTTT
CATSRDRINTGELFF
>-|TRBV5-1|TRBJ1-2|-
TGCGCCAGCTCCGACAGTGCAGACTATGGCTACACCTTC
CASSDSADYGYTF
>-|TRBV20-1|TRBJ2-1|TRBD1
TGCAGTGCTAGAACACCGGGACAGGGGGCAATGTTTAGCTACAATGAGCAGTTCTTC
CSARTPGQGAMFSYNEQFF
>few|TRBV18|TRBJ1-1|-
TGTGCCAGCTCACCACTCGTGGGCGGATCTTTCTTT
CASSPLVGGSFF
>-|TRBV12-3/TRBV12-4|TRBJ1-2|-
TGTGCCAGCAGTCGAACAGGGAATGGCTACACCTTC
CASSRTGNGYTF
>few|TRBV5-1|TRBJ1-4|-
TGCGCCAGCAGCCAGACAGAGAATGAAAAACTGTTTTTT
CASSQTENEKLFF
>few|TRBV7-2|TRBJ1-2|TRBD1
TGTGCCAGCAGCGAACACAGGGGCTATGGCTACACCTTC
CASSEHRGYGYTF
>-|TRBV13|TRBJ2-5|TRBD2
TGTGCCAGCAGCTCCCGGACAGCGGGGGGGGCCCAGTACTTC
CASSSRTAGGAQYF
>-|TRBV12-3/TRBV12-4|TRBJ2-6|TRBD2
TGTGCCAGCAGTTTTTCTGGTCTGGGGGGGACTTACTCTGGGGCCAACGTCCTGACTTTC
CASSFSGLGGTYSGANVLTF
>many|TRBV5-4|TRBJ2-3|-
TGTGCCAGCAGCTTGGGACAGGTCCACACAGATACGCAGTATTTT
CASSLGQVHTDTQYF
>few|TRBV4-3|TRBJ2-1|-
TGCGCCAGCAGCCAAGATCGGGGAGTTCTCAGCTCCTACAATGAGCAGTTCTTC
CASSQDRGVLSSYNEQFF
>-|TRBV7-2|TRBJ2-3|TRBD2
TGTGCCAGCAGCTTAGCGCGGCCGGGACTACCCACAGATACGCAGTATTTT
CASSLARPGLPTDTQYF
>few|TRBV12-3/TRBV12-4|TRBJ2-7|TRBD2
TGTGCCAGCAGAAGTCCGGGGGGGATGGGGACCTACGAGCAGTACTTC
CASRSPGGMGTYEQYF
>-|TRBV20-1|TRBJ1-1|-
TGCAGTGCCATAGATCGCCCCAAAGGGGGGGCTGAAGCTTTCTTT
CSAIDRPKGGAEAFF
>-|TRBV20-1|TRBJ1-2|-
TGCAGTGCTCAGCCCCAGCAGGGGAGGTCCTATGGCTACACCTTC
CSAQPQQGRSYGYTF
>many|TRBV19|TRBJ2-7|TRBD2
TGTGCCAGTAGCTCGGGGGGACCCTACGAGCAGTACTTC
CASSSGGPYEQYF
>-|TRBV6-1|TRBJ2-5|-
TGTGCCAGCAGCCCCGGGACGGCAGTAGAAGAGACCCAGTACTTC
CASSPGTAVEETQYF
>-|TRBV6-2/TRBV6-3|TRBJ2-7|-
TGTGCCACCCAGAGGCTTAAGGGGGGGGCCAACTACGAGCAGTACTTC
CATQRLKGGANYEQYF